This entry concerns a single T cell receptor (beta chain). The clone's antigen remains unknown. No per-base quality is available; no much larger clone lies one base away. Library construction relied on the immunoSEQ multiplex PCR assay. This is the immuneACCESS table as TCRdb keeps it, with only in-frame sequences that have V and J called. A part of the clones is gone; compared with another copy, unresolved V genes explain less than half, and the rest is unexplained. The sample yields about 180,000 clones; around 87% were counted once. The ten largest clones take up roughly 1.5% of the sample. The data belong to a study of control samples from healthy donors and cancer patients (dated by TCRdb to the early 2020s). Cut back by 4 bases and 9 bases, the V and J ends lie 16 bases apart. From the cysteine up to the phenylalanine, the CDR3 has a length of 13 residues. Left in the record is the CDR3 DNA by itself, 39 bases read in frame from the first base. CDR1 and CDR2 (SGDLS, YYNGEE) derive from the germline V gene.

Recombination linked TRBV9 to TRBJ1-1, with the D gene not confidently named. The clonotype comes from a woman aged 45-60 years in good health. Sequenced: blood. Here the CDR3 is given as CASSPPALSQAFF. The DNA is TGTGCCAGCAGCCCGCCCGCCTTATCGCAAGCTTTCTTT.